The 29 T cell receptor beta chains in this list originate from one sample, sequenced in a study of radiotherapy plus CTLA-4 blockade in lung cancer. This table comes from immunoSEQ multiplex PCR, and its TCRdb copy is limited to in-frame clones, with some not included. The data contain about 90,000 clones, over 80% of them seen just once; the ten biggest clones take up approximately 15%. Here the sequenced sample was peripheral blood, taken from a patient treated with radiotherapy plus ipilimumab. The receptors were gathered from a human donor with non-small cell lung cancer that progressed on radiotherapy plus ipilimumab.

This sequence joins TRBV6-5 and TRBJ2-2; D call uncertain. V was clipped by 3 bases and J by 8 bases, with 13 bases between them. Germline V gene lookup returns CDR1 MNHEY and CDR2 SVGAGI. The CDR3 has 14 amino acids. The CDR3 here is CASSYRVPAGELFF. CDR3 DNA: TGTGCCAGCAGTTATCGGGTTCCAGCGGGGGAGCTGTTTTTT.

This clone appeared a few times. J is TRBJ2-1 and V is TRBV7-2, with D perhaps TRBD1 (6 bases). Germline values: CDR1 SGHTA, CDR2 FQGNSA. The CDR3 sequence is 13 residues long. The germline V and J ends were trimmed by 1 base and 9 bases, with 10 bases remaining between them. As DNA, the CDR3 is TGTGCCAGCAGCTTAGACAGGGTGGGTGAGCAGTTCTTC. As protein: CASSLDRVGEQFF.

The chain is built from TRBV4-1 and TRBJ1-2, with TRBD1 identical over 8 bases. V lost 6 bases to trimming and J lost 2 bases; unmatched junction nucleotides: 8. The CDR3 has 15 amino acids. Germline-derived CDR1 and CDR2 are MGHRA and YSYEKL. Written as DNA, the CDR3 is TGCGCCAGCAGTCTCGGACAGGGTGGCAACTATGGCTACACCTTC. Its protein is CASSLGQGGNYGYTF.

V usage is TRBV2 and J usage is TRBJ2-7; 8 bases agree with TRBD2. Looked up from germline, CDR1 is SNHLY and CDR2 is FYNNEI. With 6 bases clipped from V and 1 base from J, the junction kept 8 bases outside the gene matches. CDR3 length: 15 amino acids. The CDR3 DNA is TGTGCCAGCAGCCTTACTAGCGGACCATCCTACGAGCAGTACTTC. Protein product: CASSLTSGPSYEQYF.

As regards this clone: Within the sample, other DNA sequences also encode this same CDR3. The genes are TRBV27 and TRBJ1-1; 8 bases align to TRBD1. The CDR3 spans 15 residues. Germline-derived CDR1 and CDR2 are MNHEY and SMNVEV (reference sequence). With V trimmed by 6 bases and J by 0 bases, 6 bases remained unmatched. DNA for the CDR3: TGTGCCAGCAGCAGGGACAGGAGAATGAACACTGAAGCTTTCTTT. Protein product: CASSRDRRMNTEAFF.

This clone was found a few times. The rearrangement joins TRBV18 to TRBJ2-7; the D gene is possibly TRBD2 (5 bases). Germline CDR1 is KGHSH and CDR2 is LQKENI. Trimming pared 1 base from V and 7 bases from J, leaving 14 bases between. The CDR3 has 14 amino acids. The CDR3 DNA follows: TGTGCCAGCTCACCACTACAGACTACGATTGAGCAGTACTTC. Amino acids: CASSPLQTTIEQYF.

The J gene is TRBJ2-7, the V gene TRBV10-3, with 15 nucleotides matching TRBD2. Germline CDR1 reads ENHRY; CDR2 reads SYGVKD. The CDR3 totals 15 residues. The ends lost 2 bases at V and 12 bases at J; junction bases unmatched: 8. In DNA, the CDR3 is TGTGCCATCAGTGAGGAAGGACTAGCGGGAGGGCTCCGGTACTTC. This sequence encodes CAISEEGLAGGLRYF.

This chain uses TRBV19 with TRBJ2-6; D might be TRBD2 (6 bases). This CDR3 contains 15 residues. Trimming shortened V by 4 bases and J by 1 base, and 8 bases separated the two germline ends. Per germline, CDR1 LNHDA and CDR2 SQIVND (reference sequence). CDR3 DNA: TGTGCCAGTAGTAACGGGAGATCTGGGGCCAACGTCCTGACTTTC. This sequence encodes CASSNGRSGANVLTF.

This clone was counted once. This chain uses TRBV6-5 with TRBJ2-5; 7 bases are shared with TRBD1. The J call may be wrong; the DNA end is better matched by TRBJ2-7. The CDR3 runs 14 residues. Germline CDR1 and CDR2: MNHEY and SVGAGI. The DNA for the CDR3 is TGTGCCAGCACCAACAGACAGGGTTCCTACGAGCAGTACTTC. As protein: CASTNRQGSYEQYF.

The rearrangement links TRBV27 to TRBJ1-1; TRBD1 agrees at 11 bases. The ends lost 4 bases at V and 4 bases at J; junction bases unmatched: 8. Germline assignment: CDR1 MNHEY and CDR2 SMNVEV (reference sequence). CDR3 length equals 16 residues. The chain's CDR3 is CASSSEGQGDVTEAFF. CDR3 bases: TGTGCCAGCAGTTCTGAGGGACAGGGGGACGTCACTGAAGCTTTCTTT.

CDR3 bases: TGTGCCAGCAGCGTAGTAAATCGAGGGGGCGGTTCACCCCTCCACTTT. Amino acid sequence: CASSVVNRGGGSPLHF. The chain links TRBV9 to TRBJ1-6; 7 bases align to TRBD1. J lost 9 bases, V lost 0 bases, and 9 bases had no gene match. Looked up from germline, CDR1 is SGDLS and CDR2 is YYNGEE. The CDR3 is 16 amino acids.

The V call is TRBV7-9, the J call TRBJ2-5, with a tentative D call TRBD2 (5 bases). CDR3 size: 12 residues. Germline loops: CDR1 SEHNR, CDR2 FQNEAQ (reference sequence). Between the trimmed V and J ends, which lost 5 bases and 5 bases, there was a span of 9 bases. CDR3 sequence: CASSPGSETQYF. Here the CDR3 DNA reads TGTGCCAGCAGCCCGGGGTCGGAGACCCAGTACTTC.

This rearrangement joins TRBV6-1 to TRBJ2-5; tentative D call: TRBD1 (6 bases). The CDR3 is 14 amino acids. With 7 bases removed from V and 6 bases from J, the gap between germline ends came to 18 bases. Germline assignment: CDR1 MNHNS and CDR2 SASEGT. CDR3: CASTRDNGVQTQYF. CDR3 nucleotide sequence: TGTGCCAGCACTCGGGACAACGGGGTGCAGACCCAGTACTTC.

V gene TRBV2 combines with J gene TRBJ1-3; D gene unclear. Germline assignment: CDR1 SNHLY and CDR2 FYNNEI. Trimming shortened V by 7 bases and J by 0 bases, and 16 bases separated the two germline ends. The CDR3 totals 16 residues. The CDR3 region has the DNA TGTGCCAGCAATTCAAGGGAACTAAGCTCTGGAAACACCATATATTTT. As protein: CASNSRELSSGNTIYF.

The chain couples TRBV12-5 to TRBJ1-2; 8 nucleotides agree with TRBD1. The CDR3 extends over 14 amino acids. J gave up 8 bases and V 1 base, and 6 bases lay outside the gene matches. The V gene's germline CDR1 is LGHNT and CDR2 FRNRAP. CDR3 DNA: TGTGCTAGTGGTTTGGACAGGGGGGCGTTAGGCTACACCTTC. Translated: CASGLDRGALGYTF.

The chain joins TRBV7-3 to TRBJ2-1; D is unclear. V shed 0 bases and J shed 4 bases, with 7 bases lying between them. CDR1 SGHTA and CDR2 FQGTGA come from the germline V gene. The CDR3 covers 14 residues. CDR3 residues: CASSLTGPYNEQFF. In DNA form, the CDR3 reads TGTGCCAGCAGCTTAACGGGTCCGTACAATGAGCAGTTCTTC.

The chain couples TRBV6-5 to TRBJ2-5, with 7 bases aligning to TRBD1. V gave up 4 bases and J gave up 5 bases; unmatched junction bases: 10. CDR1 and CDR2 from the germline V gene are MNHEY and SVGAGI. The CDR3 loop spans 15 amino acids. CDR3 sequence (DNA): TGTGCCAGCAGTTCCGCACAGGGGATTACGGAGACCCAGTACTTC. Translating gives CASSSAQGITETQYF.

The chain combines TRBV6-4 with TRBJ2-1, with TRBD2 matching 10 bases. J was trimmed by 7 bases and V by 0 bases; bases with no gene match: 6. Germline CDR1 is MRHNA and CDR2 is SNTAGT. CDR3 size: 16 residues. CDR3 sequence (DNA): TGTGCCAGCAGTGACTCTCCTAGCGGGGGATGGAATGAGCAGTTCTTC. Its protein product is CASSDSPSGGWNEQFF.

CDR3 DNA: TGCGCCAGCAGCTTGGTCGCAGGGAACTATGGCTACACCTTC. Its protein is CASSLVAGNYGYTF. The chain carries TRBV5-1 and TRBJ1-2; D perhaps matches TRBD1 (5 bases). The CDR3 runs 14 residues. CDR1 is SGHRS, CDR2 YFSETQ, per germline. V was trimmed by 0 bases and J by 2 bases, leaving 8 bases between them.

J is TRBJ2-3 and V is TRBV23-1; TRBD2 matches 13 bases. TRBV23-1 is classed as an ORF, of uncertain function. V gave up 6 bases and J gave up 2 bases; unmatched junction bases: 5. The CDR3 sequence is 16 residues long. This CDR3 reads CASRPGLAGYTDTQYF. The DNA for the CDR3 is TGCGCCAGCAGGCCGGGACTAGCGGGATACACAGATACGCAGTATTTT.

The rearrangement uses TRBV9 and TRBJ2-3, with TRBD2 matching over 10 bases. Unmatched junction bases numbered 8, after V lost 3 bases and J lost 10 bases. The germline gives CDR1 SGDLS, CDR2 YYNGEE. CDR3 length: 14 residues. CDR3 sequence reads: CASSGPSGRDSQYF. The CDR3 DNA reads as TGTGCCAGCAGCGGACCCAGCGGGAGGGACTCGCAGTATTTT. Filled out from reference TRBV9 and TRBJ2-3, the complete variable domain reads DSGVTQTPKHLITATGQRVTLRCSPRSGDLSVYWYQQSLDQGLQFLIQYYNGEERAKGNILERFSAQQFPDLHSELNLSSLELGDSALYFCASSGPSGRDSQYFGPGTRLTVL.

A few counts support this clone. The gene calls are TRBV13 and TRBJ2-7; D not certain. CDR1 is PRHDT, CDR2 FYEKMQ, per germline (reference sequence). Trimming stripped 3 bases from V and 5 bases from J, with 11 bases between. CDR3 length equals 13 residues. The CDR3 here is CASSFGLAHEQYF. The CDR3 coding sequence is TGTGCCAGCAGCTTCGGGTTAGCCCACGAGCAGTACTTC.

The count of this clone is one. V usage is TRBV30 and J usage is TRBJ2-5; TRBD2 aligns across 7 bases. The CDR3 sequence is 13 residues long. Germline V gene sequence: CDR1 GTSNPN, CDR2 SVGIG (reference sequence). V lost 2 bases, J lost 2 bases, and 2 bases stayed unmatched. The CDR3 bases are TGTGCCTGGAGTCCGGGGGGTCAAGAGACCCAGTACTTC. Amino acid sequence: CAWSPGGQETQYF. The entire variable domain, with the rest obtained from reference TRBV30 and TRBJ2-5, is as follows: SQTIHQWPATLVQPVGSPLSLECTVEGTSNPNLYWYRQAAGRGLQLLFYSVGIGQISSEVPQNLSASRPQDRQFILSSKKLLLSDSGFYLCAWSPGGQETQYFGPGTRLLVL.

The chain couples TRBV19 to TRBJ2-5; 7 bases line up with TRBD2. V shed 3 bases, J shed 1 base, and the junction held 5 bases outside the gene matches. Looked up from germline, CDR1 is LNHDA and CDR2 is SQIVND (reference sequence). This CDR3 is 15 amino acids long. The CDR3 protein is CASSIGGRLQETQYF. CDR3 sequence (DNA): TGTGCCAGTAGTATTGGCGGGAGACTCCAAGAGACCCAGTACTTC.

The CDR3 loop is CASSVGPSYEQYF. The CDR3 nucleotides read TGTGCCAGCAGTGTAGGACCCTCCTACGAGCAGTACTTC. V and J are TRBV2 and TRBJ2-7; no clear D gene. The CDR3 is 13 amino acids. Trimming shortened V by 4 bases and J by 0 bases, and 7 bases separated the two germline ends. The germline gives CDR1 SNHLY, CDR2 FYNNEI.

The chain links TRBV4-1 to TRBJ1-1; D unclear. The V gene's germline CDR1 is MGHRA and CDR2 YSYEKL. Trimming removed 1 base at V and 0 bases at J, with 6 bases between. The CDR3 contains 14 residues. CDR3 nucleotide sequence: TGCGCCAGCAGCCAAGTGGCCTTGAACACTGAAGCTTTCTTT. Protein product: CASSQVALNTEAFF.

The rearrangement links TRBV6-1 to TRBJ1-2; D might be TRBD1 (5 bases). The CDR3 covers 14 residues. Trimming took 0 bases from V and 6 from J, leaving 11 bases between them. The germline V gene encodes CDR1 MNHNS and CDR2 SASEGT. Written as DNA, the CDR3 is TGTGCCAGCAGTGAAGCGGGGGGGGTTGATGGCTACACCTTC. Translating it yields CASSEAGGVDGYTF.

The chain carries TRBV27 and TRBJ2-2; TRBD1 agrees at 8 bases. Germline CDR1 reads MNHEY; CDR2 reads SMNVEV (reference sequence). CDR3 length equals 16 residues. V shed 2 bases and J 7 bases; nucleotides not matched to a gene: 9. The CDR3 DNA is TGTGCCAGCAGTTTAAGGAGGCAGGGGGCGCTCGGGGAGCTGTTTTTT. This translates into CASSLRRQGALGELFF.

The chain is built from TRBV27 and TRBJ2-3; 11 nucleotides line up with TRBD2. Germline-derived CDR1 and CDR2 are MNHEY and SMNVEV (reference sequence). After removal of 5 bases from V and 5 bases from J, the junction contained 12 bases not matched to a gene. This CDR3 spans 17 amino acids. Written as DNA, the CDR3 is TGTGCCAGCAGTCGCTATGACGTAGCGGGGGGGGGAGATACGCAGTATTTT. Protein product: CASSRYDVAGGGDTQYF.